The T cell receptor beta chain described here comes from a study of blood T cell repertoires in COVID-19. Study-wide context: PBMCs, B-cell-depleted T cells, or T cells were the source of the cDNA or gDNA that made up the material.

This clone was observed a handful of times. Repertoires were generated with immunoSEQ multiplex PCR, while TCRdb's copy carries only in-frame clones and drops some. There are roughly 130,000 clones in the sample; almost 85% occur only once, and under 15% lies in the top ten. Germline V lookup: CDR1 SGHRS, CDR2 YFSETQ. The CDR3 consists of 15 residues. Deletions cut 0 bases from V and 1 base from J, with 10 bases between. The rearrangement uses TRBV5-1 and TRBJ1-2; D uncertain. Sequencing was carried out using peripheral blood. The receptor comes from a woman aged 25 to 39 who had recovered from COVID-19. The CDR3, as DNA: TGCGCCAGCAGCTTGGCAGAAGCGGTTAACTATGGCTACACCTTC. As protein: CASSLAEAVNYGYTF.